This T cell receptor beta chain was captured in a study of T cells in Graves' hyperthyroidism and ophthalmopathy. Looking at the study overall: Once the initial diagnosis was made, peripheral blood was obtained before any treatment.

RNA transcripts provided the source from which TCR beta CDR3 regions were amplified. TCR CDR3 regions were first amplified by RT-PCR with HTBI primers. MiXCR was run by TCRdb on the multiplex PCR reads, yielding one entry per CDR3 protein. The table includes 450,000 to 650,000 distinct CDR3 sequences, 17% detected once. Diagnoses rested on clinical symptoms, serum thyroxine and TRAb, thyroid ultrasound and orbital computed tomography. The CDR3 length is 14 residues. CDR1 is ENHRY and CDR2 is SYGVKD in the germline V gene. Notes on this clonotype: Germline and junction disagree at one end, which may indicate a read error.

This TCR was sampled from a woman aged 18-29 years with Graves' ophthalmopathy. Material for sequencing was blood. V is TRBV10-3 and J is TRBJ2-1; D ambiguous. The CDR3 loop is CASSDGPLASEQFF. The CDR3 region has the DNA TGTGCCAGCAGTGACGGGCCCCTGGCGAGCGAGCAGTTCTTC.